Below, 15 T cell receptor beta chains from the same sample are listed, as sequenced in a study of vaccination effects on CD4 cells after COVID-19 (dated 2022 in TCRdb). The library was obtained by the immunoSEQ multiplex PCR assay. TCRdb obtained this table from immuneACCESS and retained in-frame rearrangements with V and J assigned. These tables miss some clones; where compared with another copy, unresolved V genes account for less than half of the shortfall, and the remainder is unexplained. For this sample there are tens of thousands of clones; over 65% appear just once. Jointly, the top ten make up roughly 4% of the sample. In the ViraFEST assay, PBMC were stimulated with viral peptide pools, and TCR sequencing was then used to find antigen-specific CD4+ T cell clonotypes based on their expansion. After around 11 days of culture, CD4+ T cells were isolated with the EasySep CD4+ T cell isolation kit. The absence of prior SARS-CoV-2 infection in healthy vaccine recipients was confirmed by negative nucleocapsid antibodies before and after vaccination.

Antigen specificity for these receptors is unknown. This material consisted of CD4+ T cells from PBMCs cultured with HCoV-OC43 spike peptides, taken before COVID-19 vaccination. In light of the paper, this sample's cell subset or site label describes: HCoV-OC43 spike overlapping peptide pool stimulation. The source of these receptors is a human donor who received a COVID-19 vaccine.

The CDR3 spells CASSFADSVYGYTF. DNA for the CDR3: TGTGCCAGCAGTTTCGCGGACAGTGTGTATGGCTACACCTTC. The V gene is TRBV6-6, the J gene TRBJ1-2; D is perhaps TRBD1 (6 bases). Trimming took 4 bases from V and 5 from J, leaving 14 bases between them. Per germline, CDR1 MNHNY and CDR2 SVGAGI (reference sequence). The length of the CDR3 is 14 residues.

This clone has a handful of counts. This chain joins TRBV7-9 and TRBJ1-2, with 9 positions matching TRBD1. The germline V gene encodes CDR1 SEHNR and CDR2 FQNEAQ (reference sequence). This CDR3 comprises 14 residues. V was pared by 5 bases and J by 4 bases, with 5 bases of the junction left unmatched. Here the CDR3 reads CASSPLTGGYGYTF. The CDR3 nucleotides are TGTGCCAGCAGCCCGTTGACAGGGGGCTATGGCTACACCTTC.

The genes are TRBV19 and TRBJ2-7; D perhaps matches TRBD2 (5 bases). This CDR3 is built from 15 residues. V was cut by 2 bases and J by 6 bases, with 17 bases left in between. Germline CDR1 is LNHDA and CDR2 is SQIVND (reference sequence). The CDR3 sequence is CASSITSGPYGEQYV. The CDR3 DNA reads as TGTGCCAGTAGTATAACCAGCGGACCCTATGGCGAGCAGTACGTC.

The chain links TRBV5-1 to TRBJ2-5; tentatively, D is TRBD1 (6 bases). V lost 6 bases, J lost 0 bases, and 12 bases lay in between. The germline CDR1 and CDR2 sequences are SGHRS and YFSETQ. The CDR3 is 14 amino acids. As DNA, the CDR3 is TGCGCCAGCACATCGCAGGGGAACCAAGAGACCCAGTACTTC. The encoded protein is CASTSQGNQETQYF.

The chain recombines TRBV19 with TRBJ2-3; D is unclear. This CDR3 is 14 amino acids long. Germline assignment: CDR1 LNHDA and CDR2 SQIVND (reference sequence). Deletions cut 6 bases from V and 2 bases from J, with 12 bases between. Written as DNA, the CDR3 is TGTGCCAGTAGCCGCACCCCCCTCACAGATACGCAGTATTTT. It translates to CASSRTPLTDTQYF.

The CDR3 sequence: CASSLSGRNEQYV. CDR3 bases: TGTGCCAGCAGCTTATCAGGGCGGAACGAGCAGTACGTC. The gene calls are TRBV11-2 and TRBJ2-7; D possibly corresponds to TRBD1 (5 bases). The CDR3 sequence is 13 residues long. V lost 2 bases to trimming and J lost 5 bases, with 10 bases between them. The germline V gene has CDR1 SGHAT and CDR2 FQNNGV.

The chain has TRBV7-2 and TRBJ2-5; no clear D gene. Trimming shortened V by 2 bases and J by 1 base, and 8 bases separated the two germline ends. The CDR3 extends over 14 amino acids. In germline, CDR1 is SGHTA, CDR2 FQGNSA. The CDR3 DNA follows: TGTGCCAGCAGCTTATGGACGGTCCAAGAGACCCAGTACTTC. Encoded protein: CASSLWTVQETQYF.

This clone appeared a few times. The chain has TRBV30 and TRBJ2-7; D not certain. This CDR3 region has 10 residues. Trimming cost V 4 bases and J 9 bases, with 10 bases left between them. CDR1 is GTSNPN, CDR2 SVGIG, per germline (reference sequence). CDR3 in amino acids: CAWKQKGQYV. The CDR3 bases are TGTGCCTGGAAACAGAAGGGGCAGTACGTC.

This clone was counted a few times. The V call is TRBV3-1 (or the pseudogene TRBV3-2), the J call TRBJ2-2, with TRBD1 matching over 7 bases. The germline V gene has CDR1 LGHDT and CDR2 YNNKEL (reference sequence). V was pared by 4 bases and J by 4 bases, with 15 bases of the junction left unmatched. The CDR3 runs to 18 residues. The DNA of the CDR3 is TGTGCCAGCAGCCTGTTTCCGTCTGAGGGGGCATTCACCGGGGAGCTGTTTTTT. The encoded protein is CASSLFPSEGAFTGELFF.

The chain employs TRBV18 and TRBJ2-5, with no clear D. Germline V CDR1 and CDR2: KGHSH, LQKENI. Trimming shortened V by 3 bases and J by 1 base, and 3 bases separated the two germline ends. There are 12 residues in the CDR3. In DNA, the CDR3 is TGTGCCAGCTCACCGTCCCAAGAGACCCAGTACTTC. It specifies CASSPSQETQYF. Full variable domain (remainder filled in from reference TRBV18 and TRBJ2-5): NAGVMQNPRHLVRRRGQEARLRCSPMKGHSHVYWYRQLPEEGLKFMVYLQKENIIDESGMPKERFSAEFPKEGPSILRIQQVVRGDSAAYFCASSPSQETQYFGPGTRLLVL.

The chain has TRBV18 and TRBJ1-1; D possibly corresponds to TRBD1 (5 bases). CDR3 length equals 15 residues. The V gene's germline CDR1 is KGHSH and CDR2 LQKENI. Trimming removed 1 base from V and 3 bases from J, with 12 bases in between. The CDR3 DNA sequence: TGTGCCAGCTCACCACTCGACGGGGGAGACACTGAAGCTTTCTTT. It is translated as CASSPLDGGDTEAFF.

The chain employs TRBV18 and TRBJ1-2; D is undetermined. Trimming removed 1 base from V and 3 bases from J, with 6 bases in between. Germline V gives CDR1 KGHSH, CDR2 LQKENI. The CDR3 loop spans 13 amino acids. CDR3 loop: CASSPRPDYGYTF. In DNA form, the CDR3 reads TGTGCCAGCTCACCACGGCCAGACTATGGCTACACCTTC.

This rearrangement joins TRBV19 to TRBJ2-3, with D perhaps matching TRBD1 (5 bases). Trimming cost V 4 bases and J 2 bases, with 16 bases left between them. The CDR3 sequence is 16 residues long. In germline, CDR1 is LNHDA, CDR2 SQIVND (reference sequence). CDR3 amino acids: CASSSQGAGSTDTQYF. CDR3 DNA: TGTGCCAGTAGTAGCCAAGGGGCCGGATCCACAGATACGCAGTATTTT.

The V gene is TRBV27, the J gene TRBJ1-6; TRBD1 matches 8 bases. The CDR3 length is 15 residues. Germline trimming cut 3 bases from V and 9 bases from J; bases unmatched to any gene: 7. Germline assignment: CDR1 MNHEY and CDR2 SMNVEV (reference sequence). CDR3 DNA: TGTGCCAGCAGTTTTGGTCAGGGGGCGGCTTCACCCCTCCACTTT. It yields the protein CASSFGQGAASPLHF.

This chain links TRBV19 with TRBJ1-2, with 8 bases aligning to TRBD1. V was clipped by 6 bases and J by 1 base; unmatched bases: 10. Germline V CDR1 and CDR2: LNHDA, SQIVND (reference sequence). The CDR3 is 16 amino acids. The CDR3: CASSIRTGTVNYGYTF. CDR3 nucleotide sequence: TGTGCCAGTAGCATCAGGACAGGGACCGTTAACTATGGCTACACCTTC.